This TCR beta chain was observed in a study of blood T cell repertoires in COVID-19. This clone showed up just a few times. Generated by immunoSEQ multiplex PCR, the TCRdb table keeps only in-frame clones and is missing some. The sample has some 200,000 clones; about 88% are singletons. V was shortened by 0 bases and J by 9 bases, with 17 bases between the two germline ends. The CDR3 totals 15 residues. The germline gives CDR1 LGHDT, CDR2 YNNKEL (reference sequence). The rearrangement links TRBV3-1 (or the pseudogene TRBV3-2) to TRBJ1-2; the D is unclear. The sequence was obtained from a man aged 25 to 45 with active or convalescent COVID-19. The sample comprised peripheral blood. CDR3 loop: CASSQEETVRISYTF. The CDR3, as DNA: TGTGCCAGCAGCCAAGAAGAGACCGTCAGGATTAGCTACACCTTC.